These 3 T cell receptor beta chains originate from one sample sequenced in a study of cytomegalovirus exposure and HLA in healthy donors. PCR employed 60 Vbeta and 13 Jbeta primers. Sequencing used immunoSEQ multiplex PCR; TCRdb keeps in-frame clones, though not all of them. Of approximately 160,000 clones listed, approximately 80% were seen once; the top ten hold roughly 2.6%. Sequencing input: PBMCs. These receptors all come from a woman between 40 and 50 years old in good health and CMV-seropositive.

The CDR3 loop reads CASSLEEGAYNEQFF. The CDR3 bases are TGCGCCAGCAGCTTGGAGGAGGGGGCATACAATGAGCAGTTCTTC. The gene calls are TRBV5-1 and TRBJ2-1, with a possible D match to TRBD1 (7 bases). Germline lookup yields CDR1 SGHRS and CDR2 YFSETQ. Trimming cost V 0 bases and J 4 bases, with 11 bases left between them. This CDR3 is built from 15 residues.

In this sample, this clone turned up a few times. The rearrangement uses TRBV27 and TRBJ2-1; D gene ambiguous. Germline assignment: CDR1 MNHEY and CDR2 SMNVEV (reference sequence). CDR3 size: 14 residues. V was clipped by 0 bases and J by 8 bases, with 11 bases between them. CDR3 sequence reads: CASSLSTVIHEQFF. The CDR3 DNA sequence: TGTGCCAGCAGTTTATCCACAGTGATCCATGAGCAGTTCTTC.

V is TRBV20-1 and J is TRBJ2-7; no clear D. The CDR3 is made up of 11 amino acids. Germline-derived CDR1 and CDR2 are DFQATT and SNEGSKA (reference sequence). V lost 0 bases and J 5 bases, leaving 5 bases between the germline ends. CDR3 protein: CSARDPDEQYF. CDR3 in DNA: TGCAGTGCTAGAGATCCCGACGAGCAGTACTTC.